This T cell receptor beta chain originates from a study of T cells after yellow fever vaccination. Study findings and constraints: Primary-vaccination clones mostly resurfaced post-booster (96% CD4, around 88% CD8). FACS-sorted repertoires might harbor abundant contaminating clonotypes from the bulk population.

A single record per CDR3 protein comes from TCRdb applying MiXCR to the 5' RACE reads. The sample lists hundreds of thousands of distinct CDR3 sequences, about 9.5% seen once, with roughly 18% in the top ten. The table lists this clonotype with a few counts. The antigen remains undetermined. Trimming removed 3 bases from V and 5 bases from J, with 16 bases in between. Per the germline V gene, CDR1 is SGHTA and CDR2 is FQGNSA. This CDR3 region has 16 residues. V usage is TRBV7-2 and J usage is TRBJ2-2, with D tentatively TRBD2 (6 bases). This specimen consisted of PBMCs, obtained on the day of the first yellow fever vaccination. This clonotype originated in a man aged 18 to 30 who received the YFV17D yellow fever vaccine. The CDR3 sequence: CASSLGIGAGTGELFF. The CDR3, as DNA: TGTGCCAGCAGCTTGGGGATAGGGGCGGGGACCGGGGAGCTGTTTTTT.